The present T cell receptor (beta chain) was sequenced within a study of blood T cell repertoires in COVID-19. CDR1 and CDR2 from the germline V gene are SGDLS and YYNGEE. This CDR3 has 14 residues. The ends were cut back, 3 bases at V and 9 bases at J, with 16 bases in the middle. Individuals aged about 18 to 90 years were recruited from around 22 US areas. Researchers sorted participants into cohorts using their self-reported clinical history. Per the original data handling: Amplification of reference gene primers provided the estimated nucleated cell counts. Produced via immunoSEQ multiplex PCR; TCRdb's table is partial and in-frame only. The V and J calls and clone size come from that table; D and trimming were worked out from the DNA. The sample shows approximately 180,000 clones, approximately 89% of them seen only once.

V usage is TRBV9 and J usage is TRBJ2-1; D not resolved. The sequencing sample was made of PBMCs or T cells enriched from blood (not recorded which). This receptor was identified in a woman between 35 and 50 years old with acute COVID-19. The CDR3 protein is CASSGPSGSFEQFF. The CDR3, as DNA: TGTGCCAGCAGCGGCCCCTCCGGGTCTTTTGAGCAGTTCTTC.